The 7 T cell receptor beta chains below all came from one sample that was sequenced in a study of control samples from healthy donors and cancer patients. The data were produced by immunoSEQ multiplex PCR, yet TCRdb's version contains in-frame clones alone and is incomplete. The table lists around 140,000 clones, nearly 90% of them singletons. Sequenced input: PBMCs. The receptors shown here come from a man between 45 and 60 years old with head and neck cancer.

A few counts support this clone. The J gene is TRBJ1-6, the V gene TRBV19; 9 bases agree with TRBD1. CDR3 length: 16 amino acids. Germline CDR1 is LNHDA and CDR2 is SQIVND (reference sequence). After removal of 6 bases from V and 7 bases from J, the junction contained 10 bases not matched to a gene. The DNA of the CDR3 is TGTGCCAGTAGAGACCCAGGGACAGGGAACAATTCACCCCTCCACTTT. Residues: CASRDPGTGNNSPLHF.

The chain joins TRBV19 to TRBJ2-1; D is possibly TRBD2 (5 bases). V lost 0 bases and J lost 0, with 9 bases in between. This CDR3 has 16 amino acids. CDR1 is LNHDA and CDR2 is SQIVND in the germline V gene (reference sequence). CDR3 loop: CASSIEGSVSYNEQFF. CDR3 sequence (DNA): TGTGCCAGTAGTATAGAGGGGAGTGTCTCCTACAATGAGCAGTTCTTC.

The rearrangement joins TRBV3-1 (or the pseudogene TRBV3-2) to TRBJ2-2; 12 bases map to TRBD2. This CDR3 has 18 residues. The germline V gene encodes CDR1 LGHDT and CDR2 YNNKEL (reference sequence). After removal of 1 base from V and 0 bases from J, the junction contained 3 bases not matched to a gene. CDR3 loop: CASSQVASGRANTGELFF. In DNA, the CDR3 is TGTGCCAGCAGCCAAGTCGCTAGCGGGAGGGCGAACACCGGGGAGCTGTTTTTT.

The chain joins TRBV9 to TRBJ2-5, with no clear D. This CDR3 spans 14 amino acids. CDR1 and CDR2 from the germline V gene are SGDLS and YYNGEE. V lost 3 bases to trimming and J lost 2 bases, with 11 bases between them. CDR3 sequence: CASSAGLGQETQYF. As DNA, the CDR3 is TGTGCCAGCAGCGCTGGGTTGGGGCAAGAGACCCAGTACTTC.

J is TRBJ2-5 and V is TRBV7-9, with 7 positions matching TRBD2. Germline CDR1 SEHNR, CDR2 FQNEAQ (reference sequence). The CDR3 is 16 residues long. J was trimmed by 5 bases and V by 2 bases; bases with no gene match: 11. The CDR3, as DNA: TGTGCCAGCAGCTTACTCGGGGCCAGGGAGGGGGAGACCCAGTACTTC. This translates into CASSLLGAREGETQYF.

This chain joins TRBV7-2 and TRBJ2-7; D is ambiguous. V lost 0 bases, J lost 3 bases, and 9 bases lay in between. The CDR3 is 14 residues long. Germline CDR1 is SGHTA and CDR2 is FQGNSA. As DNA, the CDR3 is TGTGCCAGCAGCTTAGCGCGACTGAACTACGAGCAGTACTTC. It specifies CASSLARLNYEQYF. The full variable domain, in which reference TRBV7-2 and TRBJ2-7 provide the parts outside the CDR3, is GAGVSQSPSNKVTEKGKDVELRCDPISGHTALYWYRQSLGQGLEFLIYFQGNSAPDKSGLPSDRFSAERTGGSVSTLTIQRTQQEDSAVYLCASSLARLNYEQYFGPGTRLTVT.

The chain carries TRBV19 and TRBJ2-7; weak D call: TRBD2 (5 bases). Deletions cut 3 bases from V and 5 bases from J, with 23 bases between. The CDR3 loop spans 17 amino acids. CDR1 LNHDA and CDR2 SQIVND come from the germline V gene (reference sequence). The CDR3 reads CASSIFFEREISDEQYF. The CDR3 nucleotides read TGTGCCAGTAGTATTTTTTTTGAGAGGGAGATCAGTGACGAGCAGTACTTC.